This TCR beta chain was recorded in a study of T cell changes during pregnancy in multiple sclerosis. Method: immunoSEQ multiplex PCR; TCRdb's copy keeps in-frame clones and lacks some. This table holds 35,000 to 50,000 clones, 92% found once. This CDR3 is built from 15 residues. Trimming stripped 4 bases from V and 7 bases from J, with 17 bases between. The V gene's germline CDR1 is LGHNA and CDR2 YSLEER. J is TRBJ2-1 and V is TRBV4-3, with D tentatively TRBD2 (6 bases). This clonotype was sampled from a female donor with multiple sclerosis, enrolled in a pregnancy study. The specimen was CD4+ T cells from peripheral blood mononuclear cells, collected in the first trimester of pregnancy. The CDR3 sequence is CASSRPGLLLNEQFF. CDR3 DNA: TGCGCCAGCAGCCGCCCGGGACTCCTTTTAAATGAGCAGTTCTTC.